One sample yielded the 27 T cell receptor beta chains listed below, sequenced in a study of human T cells and chemical hapten exposure. One entry per CDR3 protein results from TCRdb running MiXCR on the RACE reads. The table lists about 100,000 distinct CDR3 sequences, 10% to 12% of them singletons. Indicated time point: patch test 2, 6 weeks after DPC sensitization. As for treatment: therapeutic diphenylcyclopropenone sensitization with weekly scalp DPC. This specimen was whole blood, taken in connection with sensitization to the hapten diphenylcyclopropenone (DPC). The receptors derive from a woman aged 40 to 50 with alopecia areata. Some clones in this sample may be carry-over from other donors' samples.

The chain joins TRBV6-2 or TRBV6-3 to TRBJ2-1; D unclear. CDR1 and CDR2 (germline): MNHEY, SVGEGT. The CDR3 is made up of 13 amino acids. The ends were cut back, 7 bases at V and 4 bases at J, with 11 bases in the middle. The CDR3 bases are TGTGCCAGCATTCAGACACCGTACAATGAGCAGTTCTTC. This encodes CASIQTPYNEQFF.

This clonotype was observed at least ten times. V is TRBV28 and J is TRBJ2-3; D ambiguous. Trimming removed 2 bases from V and 7 bases from J, with 7 bases in between. CDR1 and CDR2 from the germline V gene are MDHEN and SYDVKM. The CDR3 length is 12 residues. The CDR3 spells CASSLRTNTQYF. The CDR3 DNA reads TGTGCCAGCAGTTTAAGGACCAATACGCAGTATTTT.

This clonotype has at least ten counts. DNA for the CDR3: TGTGCCAGCAGCCACAGGGCGGCGGTGAACACTGAAGCTTTCTTT. Translation gives CASSHRAAVNTEAFF. This sequence joins TRBV6-5 and TRBJ1-1, with D perhaps matching TRBD1 (6 bases). Trimming took 6 bases from V and 0 from J, leaving 14 bases between them. Germline assignment: CDR1 MNHEY and CDR2 SVGAGI. The CDR3 is 15 residues long.

Many counts were recorded for this clonotype. This chain joins TRBV29-1 and TRBJ2-1, with a possible D match to TRBD2 (6 bases). The CDR3 loop spans 14 amino acids. V was trimmed by 7 bases and J by 0 bases, leaving 13 bases between them. Germline CDR1 and CDR2: SQVTM and ANQGSEA. In DNA form, the CDR3 reads TGCAGCGGGGAGGACTTGAGCTCCTACAATGAGCAGTTCTTC. Amino acids: CSGEDLSSYNEQFF.

The rearrangement uses TRBV9 and TRBJ2-1; no reliable D call. Germline-derived CDR1 and CDR2 are SGDLS and YYNGEE. Trimming removed 2 bases at V and 9 bases at J, with 9 bases between. CDR3 length equals 12 residues. The CDR3 spells CASSVSVGEQFF. The CDR3 DNA reads as TGTGCCAGCAGCGTCTCAGTGGGTGAGCAGTTCTTC.

Ten or more counts support this clonotype. The chain combines TRBV12-3 or TRBV12-4 with TRBJ1-1; D perhaps matches TRBD1 (5 bases). This CDR3 is built from 15 residues. Trimming took 8 bases from V and 1 from J, leaving 17 bases between them. CDR3 residues: CASLLQGRWNTEAFF. The CDR3 nucleotides read TGTGCCAGCCTCCTGCAGGGTCGGTGGAACACTGAAGCTTTCTTT.

This clonotype has more than one count but fewer than ten. The V and J genes are TRBV6-5 and TRBJ2-3; possibly TRBD1 or TRBD2 for D (5 bases each). Trimming cost V 7 bases and J 2 bases, with 16 bases left between them. CDR1 MNHEY and CDR2 SVGAGI come from the germline V gene. This CDR3 comprises 15 residues. The CDR3 here is CASMIGGGFTDTQYF. The CDR3, as DNA: TGTGCCAGCATGATCGGTGGGGGTTTCACAGATACGCAGTATTTT.

V usage is TRBV10-2 and J usage is TRBJ2-6; D is unresolved. V was pared by 8 bases and J by 0 bases, with 5 bases between. This CDR3 is 13 amino acids long. CDR1 and CDR2 (germline): WSHSY, SAAADI. CDR3 coding DNA: TGCGCCAGCTCGGACTCTGGGGCCAACGTCCTGACTTTC. Encoded protein: CASSDSGANVLTF.

There are a few counts of this clonotype. The chain recombines TRBV7-9 with TRBJ2-1, with D unresolved. Trimming left V 5 bases short and J 7 bases short, with 15 bases between. CDR1 and CDR2 from the germline V gene are SEHNR and FQNEAQ (reference sequence). The CDR3 totals 14 residues. The CDR3 region has the DNA TGTGCCAGCAGCCCGTCCCCGGTTGGTAATGAGCAGTTCTTC. Its protein product is CASSPSPVGNEQFF.

This clonotype occurred a few times. This chain connects TRBV6-5 to TRBJ2-7; 13 bases align to TRBD2. Per the germline V gene, CDR1 is MNHEY and CDR2 is SVGAGI. V shed 5 bases, J shed 2 bases, and the junction held 6 bases outside the gene matches. The CDR3 covers 16 residues. The CDR3 spells CASSNRTSGRAYEQYF. The CDR3 region has the DNA TGTGCCAGCAGTAACCGGACTAGCGGGAGAGCCTACGAGCAGTACTTC.

This clonotype was recorded at least ten times. J is TRBJ2-3 and V is TRBV4-3; D may correspond to TRBD1 or TRBD2 (5 bases each). V gave up 0 bases and J gave up 2 bases, with 9 bases separating them. CDR1 and CDR2 (germline): LGHNA, YSLEER. The length of the CDR3 is 15 residues. CDR3 nucleotides: TGCGCCAGCAGCCAAGATTCCGGGACCACAGATACGCAGTATTTT. It is translated as CASSQDSGTTDTQYF.

This clonotype was seen many times. This chain uses TRBV7-8 with TRBJ1-1, with a tentative D call TRBD1 (5 bases). There are 13 residues in the CDR3. Germline loops: CDR1 SGHVS, CDR2 FQNEAQ. Deletions cut 4 bases from V and 2 bases from J, with 8 bases between. This chain's CDR3 is CASSSQENTEAFF. DNA of the CDR3: TGTGCCAGCAGCTCACAGGAAAACACTGAAGCTTTCTTT.

This chain uses TRBV20-1 with TRBJ2-2; the D is unclear. Germline CDR1 reads DFQATT; CDR2 reads SNEGSKA (reference sequence). The CDR3 runs 13 residues. CDR3 loop: CSAVDPNTGELFF. CDR3 sequence (DNA): TGCAGCGCCGTGGACCCGAACACCGGGGAGCTGTTTTTT.

This sequence joins TRBV7-9 and TRBJ1-4; possibly TRBD1 for D (5 bases). CDR3 length equals 14 residues. Trimming removed 6 bases from V and 0 bases from J, with 8 bases in between. Germline V CDR1 and CDR2: SEHNR, FQNEAQ (reference sequence). The CDR3 region is CASRMTATNEKLFF. For the CDR3, the DNA is TGTGCCAGCAGAATGACAGCAACTAATGAAAAACTGTTTTTT. Using reference TRBV7-9 and TRBJ1-4 for the parts outside the CDR3, the full variable domain is DTGVSQNPRHKITKRGQNVTFRCDPISEHNRLYWYRQTLGQGPEFLTYFQNEAQLEKSRLLSDRFSAERPKGSFSTLEIQRTEQGDSAMYLCASRMTATNEKLFFGSGTQLSVL.

The J gene is TRBJ2-1, the V gene TRBV7-2, with 10 bases that match TRBD1. The CDR3 covers 15 residues. The junction had 6 bases not matched to a gene; V was cut back by 5 bases and J by 5 bases. In germline, CDR1 is SGHTA, CDR2 FQGNSA. CDR3 sequence: CASSAQGQGNNEQFF. The CDR3 nucleotides read TGTGCCAGCAGCGCTCAGGGACAGGGGAACAATGAGCAGTTCTTC.

The rearrangement uses TRBV4-3 and TRBJ2-2; 8 nucleotides agree with TRBD2. The CDR3 is made up of 16 amino acids. Germline-derived CDR1 and CDR2 are LGHNA and YSLEER. J was trimmed by 4 bases and V by 4 bases; bases with no gene match: 8. As DNA, the CDR3 is TGCGCCAGCAGCCCCGGCAGCGGGGGATTCACCGGGGAGCTGTTTTTT. This translates into CASSPGSGGFTGELFF.

This clonotype has just a few counts. The rearrangement links TRBV6-5 to TRBJ2-3; 7 nucleotides line up with TRBD2. Germline loops: CDR1 MNHEY, CDR2 SVGAGI. The CDR3 is made up of 16 amino acids. V trimming: 2 bases; J trimming: 1 base; junction bases outside the gene matches: 6. The DNA for the CDR3 is TGTGCCAGCAGTTACAGGCCTAGCGGACGCACAGATACGCAGTATTTT. Amino acid sequence: CASSYRPSGRTDTQYF.

This clonotype was detected many times. This chain joins TRBV18 and TRBJ2-3; D is uncertain. The CDR3 runs 15 residues. Germline CDR1 KGHSH, CDR2 LQKENI. V dropped 6 bases and J dropped 0 bases, with 13 bases sitting between them. As DNA, the CDR3 is TGTGCCAGCTCGGTAAGCGCCACTAGCACAGATACGCAGTATTTT. Protein: CASSVSATSTDTQYF.

This clonotype was observed at least ten times. This chain links TRBV28 with TRBJ2-5; no reliable D call. V was trimmed by 3 bases and J by 3 bases, leaving 5 bases between them. The germline V gene encodes CDR1 MDHEN and CDR2 SYDVKM. The CDR3 sequence is 12 residues long. The CDR3 DNA reads TGTGCCAGCAGTTTGCAAGAAGAGACCCAGTACTTC. This encodes CASSLQEETQYF.

The chain joins TRBV7-9 to TRBJ1-5; the D is unclear. The ends were cut back, 1 base at V and 9 bases at J, with 7 bases in the middle. Germline assignment: CDR1 SEHNR and CDR2 FQNEAQ (reference sequence). The CDR3 is 12 amino acids. CDR3 residues: CASSLVNGPQHF. DNA for the CDR3: TGTGCCAGCAGCTTAGTCAACGGGCCCCAGCATTTT.

This sequence joins TRBV27 and TRBJ2-3; maybe TRBD2 (6 bases). Between the trimmed V and J ends, which lost 3 bases and 1 base, there was a span of 14 bases. Germline V gene sequence: CDR1 MNHEY, CDR2 SMNVEV (reference sequence). The CDR3 length is 16 residues. The CDR3 here is CASSLVRGDGTDTQYF. CDR3 bases: TGTGCCAGCAGTTTGGTCCGCGGGGACGGCACAGATACGCAGTATTTT.

The V gene is TRBV20-1, the J gene TRBJ2-5, with TRBD2 matching over 10 bases. The CDR3 consists of 12 residues. CDR1 DFQATT and CDR2 SNEGSKA come from the germline V gene (reference sequence). With 6 bases clipped from V and 7 bases from J, the junction kept 5 bases outside the gene matches. The CDR3 here is CSAVAGGGTQYF. Here the CDR3 DNA reads TGCAGTGCCGTAGCGGGAGGAGGGACCCAGTACTTC.

This clonotype was seen ten or more times. The gene calls are TRBV30 and TRBJ1-1; TRBD1 might be the D (5 bases). The CDR3 length is 13 residues. The V end was cut by 3 bases, the J end by 3 bases, with 11 bases between. CDR1 and CDR2 (germline): GTSNPN, SVGIG (reference sequence). The DNA of the CDR3 is TGTGCCTGGAGGCGACGAGGGGACACTGAAGCTTTCTTT. Translated: CAWRRRGDTEAFF. The full variable domain, rest sourced from reference TRBV30 and TRBJ1-1, is SQTIHQWPATLVQPVGSPLSLECTVEGTSNPNLYWYRQAAGRGLQLLFYSVGIGQISSEVPQNLSASRPQDRQFILSSKKLLLSDSGFYLCAWRRRGDTEAFFGQGTRLTVV.

This clonotype was seen ten or more times. V is TRBV28 and J is TRBJ1-2; the D is unclear. The V gene lost 2 bases and the J gene lost 1 base, with 5 bases spanning the gap. Per the germline V gene, CDR1 is MDHEN and CDR2 is SYDVKM. This CDR3 contains 13 residues. CDR3 nucleotide sequence: TGTGCCAGCAGTTTAAGGGATAACTATGGCTACACCTTC. This sequence encodes CASSLRDNYGYTF.

The chain carries TRBV7-2 and TRBJ2-1; perhaps D is TRBD1 or TRBD2 (5 bases each). Per germline, CDR1 SGHTA and CDR2 FQGNSA. CDR3 length: 14 residues. V was clipped by 5 bases and J by 6 bases, with 14 bases between them. The DNA of the CDR3 is TGTGCCAGCAGCCCGGGACCGACAGTCAATGAGCAGTTCTTC. Its protein is CASSPGPTVNEQFF. Complete variable domain (other parts from reference TRBV7-2 and TRBJ2-1): GAGVSQSPSNKVTEKGKDVELRCDPISGHTALYWYRQSLGQGLEFLIYFQGNSAPDKSGLPSDRFSAERTGGSVSTLTIQRTQQEDSAVYLCASSPGPTVNEQFFGPGTRLTVL.

V gene TRBV9 combines with J gene TRBJ2-2; tentatively, D is TRBD2 (7 bases). V was shortened by 3 bases and J by 6 bases, with 18 bases between the two germline ends. The CDR3 spans 16 residues. Looked up from germline, CDR1 is SGDLS and CDR2 is YYNGEE. CDR3 sequence (DNA): TGTGCCAGCAGCGAGCCTGGAGGGGGGGCGGCCGGGGAGCTGTTTTTT. Amino acid sequence: CASSEPGGGAAGELFF.

The V and J genes are TRBV2 and TRBJ1-5; D perhaps matches TRBD1 (5 bases). The germline CDR1 and CDR2 sequences are SNHLY and FYNNEI. The CDR3 is 15 amino acids. V lost 5 bases, J lost 3 bases, and 14 bases lay in between. CDR3 amino acids: CASSPGLADNQPQHF. The CDR3 nucleotides read TGTGCCAGCAGTCCAGGGTTAGCGGACAATCAGCCCCAGCATTTT.